This TCR beta chain was identified in a study of blood T cell repertoires in COVID-19. In the original analysis: Reference gene primer amplification gave estimated nucleated cell counts. Using immunoSEQ multiplex PCR, the repertoire was profiled, and TCRdb retains in-frame clones only, with some absent. V, J and clone size were drawn from that table, and D and trimming were deduced from the DNA. Seen here are 300,000 to 350,000 clones, 88% observed once, and the top ten hold approximately 1%. Study members were between about 18 and 89 years old and lived in over 20 US regions. Cohorts were based on clinical histories the participants reported. Each exposed participant met a COVID-19 case in the 2 weeks preceding study entry. CDR1 and CDR2 from the germline V gene are SEHNR and FQNEAQ (reference sequence). With V trimmed by 3 bases and J by 5 bases, 13 bases remained unmatched. The CDR3 consists of 17 residues.

The TCR comes from a woman aged 25-40 years who had been exposed to COVID-19. The chain has TRBV7-9 and TRBJ1-1, with 9 bases aligning to TRBD1. Sequences were obtained from PBMCs or T cells enriched from blood (not recorded which). CDR3 DNA: TGTGCCAGCAGCTTTATTGCCCCGGACAGGGGAGGGACTGAAGCTTTCTTT. Amino acids: CASSFIAPDRGGTEAFF.